The 32 T cell receptor beta chains below come from one sample, sequenced in a study of spatial heterogeneity in lung cancer. No antigen is known for these receptors. Time point of the sample: sample taken at primary tumor resection. TCRdb re-derived calls from the 5' RACE reads in MiXCR, one entry per CDR3 protein. In the table there are some 14,000 distinct CDR3 sequences, approximately 2.9% of which are singletons. Study-level findings and limits: It was found that expanded intratumoral alpha and beta TCR counts tracked tumor mutation counts.

The sequences come from lung tumor tissue, collected at surgery. The source of these receptors is a male donor with early-stage non-small cell lung cancer.

This clonotype was observed at least ten times. The V call is TRBV12-3 or TRBV12-4, the J call TRBJ2-7; 8 bases are shared with TRBD2. The V segment lost 3 bases and the J segment 4 bases; nucleotides outside the gene matches: 8. The CDR3 is 15 residues long. The CDR3: CASSFRSGGNYEQYF. CDR3 nucleotide sequence: TGTGCCAGCAGTTTCCGGAGCGGGGGTAATTACGAGCAGTACTTC.

This clonotype has a count of ten or more. The chain combines TRBV6-6 with TRBJ2-7, with 10 positions matching TRBD1. Germline CDR1 is MNHNY and CDR2 is SVGAGI (reference sequence). This CDR3 has 16 amino acids. After removal of 6 bases from V and 4 bases from J, the junction contained 12 bases not matched to a gene. The CDR3 coding sequence is TGTGCCAGCAGCCTCTCGGGGGACAGGGGATCTTACGAGCAGTACTTC. Protein: CASSLSGDRGSYEQYF.

Relative to its sample, this clonotype is medium-sized (0.01 to 0.1%). The chain joins TRBV5-1 to TRBJ2-3; D unresolved. Germline V gives CDR1 SGHRS, CDR2 YFSETQ. The CDR3 has 15 residues. Between the trimmed V and J ends, which lost 0 bases and 2 bases, there was a span of 10 bases. DNA for the CDR3: TGCGCCAGCAGCTTGGCCCCTGCCCTCACAGATACGCAGTATTTT. It yields the protein CASSLAPALTDTQYF.

This clonotype was recorded at least ten times. This sequence joins TRBV18 and TRBJ2-6; D call uncertain. Germline lookup yields CDR1 KGHSH and CDR2 LQKENI. Trimming removed 2 bases at V and 0 bases at J, with 2 bases between. This CDR3 comprises 14 residues. CDR3 nucleotide sequence: TGTGCCAGCTCACCAGGCTCTGGGGCCAACGTCCTGACTTTC. Its protein is CASSPGSGANVLTF.

Relative to its sample, this clonotype is medium-sized. This chain connects TRBV3-1 to TRBJ1-1; D might be TRBD1 (6 bases). V lost 2 bases to trimming and J lost 1 base, with 14 bases between them. This CDR3 comprises 16 residues. CDR1 is LGHDT and CDR2 is YNNKEL in the germline V gene (reference sequence). This CDR3 reads CASSQSTGIANTEAFF. CDR3 sequence (DNA): TGTGCCAGCAGCCAATCTACAGGGATCGCGAACACTGAAGCTTTCTTT.

This clonotype came up many times. The rearrangement uses TRBV27 and TRBJ1-5; TRBD1 matches at 10 bases. Germline CDR1 is MNHEY and CDR2 is SMNVEV (reference sequence). This CDR3 contains 16 residues. With 5 bases clipped from V and 5 bases from J, the junction kept 9 bases outside the gene matches. The CDR3 sequence: CASSARQGARDQPQHF. As DNA, the CDR3 is TGTGCCAGCAGTGCCAGACAGGGGGCGCGGGATCAGCCCCAGCATTTT.

This clonotype was observed a handful of times. The chain has TRBV28 and TRBJ2-3; possibly TRBD2 for D (6 bases). The germline CDR1 and CDR2 sequences are MDHEN and SYDVKM. This CDR3 has 13 residues. V lost 5 bases and J 4 bases, leaving 10 bases between the germline ends. CDR3 sequence reads: CASSGTSADTQYF. In nucleotides, the CDR3 is TGTGCCAGCAGTGGGACTTCGGCAGATACGCAGTATTTT.

This clonotype has a count of ten or more. The CDR3 reads CASSQEPRANTEAFF. CDR3 coding DNA: TGCGCCAGCAGCCAAGAACCCCGGGCGAACACTGAAGCTTTCTTT. The chain has TRBV4-3 and TRBJ1-1; D is undetermined. This CDR3 is 15 amino acids long. The germline V gene encodes CDR1 LGHNA and CDR2 YSLEER. Trimming removed 0 bases at V and 1 base at J, with 9 bases between.

This clonotype was seen repeatedly, ten times or more. The CDR3 region is CASRSGGGGEETQYF. The CDR3 region has the DNA TGTGCCAGCAGGAGCGGAGGGGGAGGCGAGGAGACCCAGTACTTC. The rearrangement uses TRBV6-5 and TRBJ2-5; D is possibly TRBD1 or TRBD2 (6 bases each). The CDR3 consists of 15 residues. The germline gives CDR1 MNHEY, CDR2 SVGAGI. Trimming cost V 6 bases and J 5 bases, with 19 bases left between them.

In its sample, this clonotype ranks as medium-sized. V usage is TRBV11-2 and J usage is TRBJ1-1, with TRBD1 as a possible D gene (6 bases). Germline V gene data show CDR1 as SGHAT and CDR2 as FQNNGV. The CDR3 loop spans 13 amino acids. V was trimmed by 5 bases and J by 4 bases, leaving 11 bases between them. The CDR3 region is CASSLGTITEAFF. DNA of the CDR3: TGTGCCAGCAGCCTAGGGACAATCACTGAAGCTTTCTTT. Together with reference TRBV11-2 and TRBJ1-1, the CDR3 gives the full variable domain: EAGVAQSPRYKIIEKRQSVAFWCNPISGHATLYWYQQILGQGPKLLIQFQNNGVVDDSQLPKDRFSAERLKGVDSTLKIQPAKLEDSAVYLCASSLGTITEAFFGQGTRLTVV.

This clonotype was picked up many times. This chain joins TRBV7-8 and TRBJ2-1; no clear D. The CDR3 is 15 residues long. Germline lookup yields CDR1 SGHVS and CDR2 FQNEAQ. Trimming left V 1 base short and J 0 bases short, with 7 bases between. The CDR3 coding sequence is TGTGCCAGCAGCTTAGGGATCAGCTCCTACAATGAGCAGTTCTTC. Its protein product is CASSLGISSYNEQFF.

Notes on this clonotype: The final CDR3 position lacks the conserved phenylalanine or tryptophan, pointing to a likely read error. The chain has TRBV6-2 or TRBV6-3 and TRBJ2-7, with D possibly matching TRBD2 (5 bases). The CDR3 is 14 residues long. Germline lookup yields CDR1 MNHEY and CDR2 SVGEGT. CDR3 DNA sequence: TGTGAAAGAAGACTTAGAGGGATCTCATACGAGCAGTACTTA. Residues: CERRLRGISYEQYL.

The CDR3 nucleotides are TGTGCCAGCGTGAGGGAAAGTTCCTACGAGCAGTACTTC. This codes for CASVRESSYEQYF. The chain employs TRBV28 and TRBJ2-7, with D maybe TRBD2 (5 bases). The CDR3 extends over 13 amino acids. Germline CDR1 reads MDHEN; CDR2 reads SYDVKM. V was trimmed by 8 bases and J by 1 base, leaving 12 bases between them.

This clonotype was observed at least ten times. J is TRBJ1-1 and V is TRBV4-1; D might be TRBD1 (6 bases). Germline CDR1 is MGHRA and CDR2 is YSYEKL. The CDR3 loop spans 17 amino acids. V was shortened by 0 bases and J by 4 bases, with 18 bases between the two germline ends. CDR3 DNA sequence: TGCGCCAGCAGCCAAGATCGGGGGCGGGTTGGCCCCACTGAAGCTTTCTTT. Its protein product is CASSQDRGRVGPTEAFF.

This clonotype was counted at least ten times. The CDR3 loop reads CASSVQRGQPQHF. The CDR3 DNA reads TGTGCCAGCAGCGTCCAGCGGGGTCAGCCCCAGCATTTT. V usage is TRBV7-2 and J usage is TRBJ1-5; D not resolved. CDR3 length equals 13 residues. CDR1 is SGHTA, CDR2 FQGNSA, per germline. The V end lost 5 bases, the J end lost 6 bases, and 11 bases lay between the germline ends. The full variable domain, with the rest looked up from reference TRBV7-2 and TRBJ1-5, is GAGVSQSPSNKVTEKGKDVELRCDPISGHTALYWYRQSLGQGLEFLIYFQGNSAPDKSGLPSDRFSAERTGGSVSTLTIQRTQQEDSAVYLCASSVQRGQPQHFGDGTRLSIL.

This clonotype has at least ten counts. The chain is built from TRBV12-3 or TRBV12-4 and TRBJ1-3; D ambiguous. This CDR3 comprises 15 residues. V lost 3 bases and J lost 0, with 9 bases in between. In DNA form, the CDR3 reads TGTGCCAGCAGTTTTACAGCCGCCTCTGGAAACACCATATATTTT. Translating it yields CASSFTAASGNTIYF.

At least ten counts were recorded for this clonotype. The chain couples TRBV5-4 to TRBJ1-2; D is perhaps TRBD1 (6 bases). Germline-derived CDR1 and CDR2 are SGHNT and YYREEE (reference sequence). Deletions cut 6 bases from V and 4 bases from J, with 19 bases between. There are 15 residues in the CDR3. The CDR3 nucleotides read TGTGCCAGCACCACGCCGGGGGGGCGGACCTATGGCTACACCTTC. It is translated as CASTTPGGRTYGYTF.

The sample holds many counts of this clonotype. This chain uses TRBV5-5 with TRBJ1-1, with D possibly being TRBD1 (6 bases). Trimming took off 0 bases at V and 3 bases at J, with 9 bases between the two ends. Germline CDR1 reads SGHKS; CDR2 reads YYEKEE (reference sequence). CDR3 length: 14 amino acids. The CDR3 DNA reads as TGTGCCAGCAGCTTGGAGGGGGTGTACACTGAAGCTTTCTTT. Amino acid sequence: CASSLEGVYTEAFF.

Concerning this clonotype itself: A single base separates this from a much larger clone, so it may be a read error. Without the conserved terminal phenylalanine or tryptophan, this CDR3 likely stems from a read error. The chain joins TRBV19 to TRBJ1-6; TRBD1 aligns across 7 bases. With 5 bases clipped from V and 10 bases from J, the junction kept 5 bases outside the gene matches. CDR1 is LNHDA, CDR2 SQIVND, per germline (reference sequence). The CDR3 spans 13 residues. The CDR3 coding sequence is TGTGCCAGTAGTTCAACAGGGGCCTCACCCCTCCACTTA. Its translation: CASSSTGASPLHL.

This clonotype has ten or more counts. The chain has TRBV10-2 and TRBJ1-5; no reliable D call. CDR3 length: 13 residues. V dropped 3 bases and J dropped 4 bases, with 7 bases sitting between them. CDR1 and CDR2 from the germline V gene are WSHSY and SAAADI. The DNA of the CDR3 is TGCGCCAGCAGTGAAAGGGAAAATCAGCCCCAGCATTTT. Translating gives CASSERENQPQHF.

The sample holds many counts of this clonotype. The chain combines TRBV28 with TRBJ1-4; the match to TRBD1 covers 12 bases. V dropped 4 bases and J dropped 7; count of bases not matched to a gene: 4. The CDR3 is 15 residues long. CDR1 and CDR2 (germline): MDHEN, SYDVKM. This CDR3 is CASSSSGQGAEKLFF. The CDR3 DNA is TGTGCCAGCAGTTCCTCGGGACAGGGGGCTGAAAAACTGTTTTTT.

The sample holds many counts of this clonotype. The chain employs TRBV7-3 and TRBJ2-7; tentative D call: TRBD1 (6 bases). The V end was cut by 1 base, the J end by 3 bases, with 10 bases between. CDR1 SGHTA and CDR2 FQGTGA come from the germline V gene. The CDR3 loop spans 14 amino acids. The CDR3 protein is CASSLNGQHYEQYF. The CDR3 DNA is TGTGCCAGCAGCTTAAACGGACAGCACTACGAGCAGTACTTC.

This clonotype was picked up many times. The genes are TRBV10-3 and TRBJ2-2; D may be TRBD2 (7 bases). Trimming left V 4 bases short and J 1 base short, with 10 bases between. CDR3 length: 15 amino acids. Germline CDR1 reads ENHRY; CDR2 reads SYGVKD. This chain's CDR3 is CAISGGGQNTGELFF. The CDR3 bases are TGTGCCATCAGTGGGGGGGGCCAGAACACCGGGGAGCTGTTTTTT.

This clonotype was counted many times. This chain connects TRBV5-1 to TRBJ2-5; D might be TRBD2 (5 bases). This CDR3 region has 15 residues. Germline V CDR1 and CDR2: SGHRS, YFSETQ. Between the trimmed V and J ends, which lost 3 bases and 1 base, there was a span of 13 bases. The CDR3: CASSSGPRGQETQYF. In DNA, the CDR3 is TGCGCCAGCAGCTCTGGGCCCCGGGGCCAAGAGACCCAGTACTTC.

This clonotype came up a few times. The chain carries TRBV30 and TRBJ1-3; D call uncertain. The CDR3 contains 16 residues. In germline, CDR1 is GTSNPN, CDR2 SVGIG (reference sequence). V lost 5 bases and J 0 bases, leaving 17 bases between the germline ends. The CDR3 is CAWGRLGRSSGNTIYF. DNA of the CDR3: TGTGCCTGGGGACGGCTGGGAAGAAGCTCTGGAAACACCATATATTTT.

There are many counts of this clonotype. This chain links TRBV10-2 with TRBJ1-1; D might be TRBD1 (5 bases). The V end was cut by 7 bases, the J end by 1 base, with 10 bases between. The CDR3 is 13 amino acids. Germline lookup yields CDR1 WSHSY and CDR2 SAAADI. The CDR3 loop is CASTGAANTEAFF. In DNA, the CDR3 is TGCGCCAGCACCGGGGCAGCGAACACTGAAGCTTTCTTT.

There are many counts of this clonotype. The J gene is TRBJ2-5, the V gene TRBV12-3 or TRBV12-4; D is perhaps TRBD2 (6 bases). The CDR3 consists of 15 residues. V lost 7 bases to trimming and J lost 0 bases, with 15 bases between them. This CDR3 is CASTLGASDQETQYF. Written as DNA, the CDR3 is TGTGCCAGCACTCTAGGGGCTAGCGACCAAGAGACCCAGTACTTC.

There are many counts of this clonotype. V usage is TRBV6-5 and J usage is TRBJ1-2, with no clear D. The germline V gene has CDR1 MNHEY and CDR2 SVGAGI. The CDR3 is 15 amino acids. Trimming stripped 3 bases from V and 4 bases from J, with 15 bases between. The CDR3 DNA reads TGTGCCAGCAGTTATTCATTAGGAGTTCCCTATGGCTACACCTTC. Its protein is CASSYSLGVPYGYTF.

This clonotype was recorded at least ten times. The chain recombines TRBV5-1 with TRBJ2-1; possibly TRBD2 for D (5 bases). Germline V gives CDR1 SGHRS, CDR2 YFSETQ. The CDR3 consists of 15 residues. Trimming took off 0 bases at V and 8 bases at J, with 15 bases between the two ends. This CDR3 reads CASSLAGKIVDEQFF. The CDR3 bases are TGCGCCAGCAGCTTGGCGGGGAAAATCGTCGATGAGCAGTTCTTC.

This clonotype has just a few counts. The gene calls are TRBV6-5 and TRBJ1-1, with a possible D match to TRBD1 (6 bases). Germline CDR1 and CDR2: MNHEY and SVGAGI. The length of the CDR3 is 15 residues. Trimming took 4 bases from V and 1 from J, leaving 13 bases between them. In DNA, the CDR3 is TGTGCCAGCAGTTCTCAGGGGTTTACGAACACTGAAGCTTTCTTT. It translates to CASSSQGFTNTEAFF.

By share of the sample, this clonotype is medium-sized. The chain employs TRBV30 and TRBJ2-6, with D unresolved. The V and J ends lost 1 base and 3 bases respectively, with 16 bases between them. The CDR3 spans 17 residues. In germline, CDR1 is GTSNPN, CDR2 SVGIG (reference sequence). The CDR3 DNA reads as TGTGCCTGGAGTGGACGGCAGCGAAGATTTGGGGCCAACGTCCTGACTTTC. This gives the protein CAWSGRQRRFGANVLTF.

This clonotype was found many times. This chain connects TRBV11-3 to TRBJ2-6; D remains unclear. V dropped 5 bases and J dropped 0 bases, with 11 bases sitting between them. Looked up from germline, CDR1 is SGHNT and CDR2 is YENEEA. The CDR3 has 16 residues. The CDR3, as DNA: TGTGCCAGCAGCCCCGACGGTTACTCTGGGGCCAACGTCCTGACTTTC. This translates into CASSPDGYSGANVLTF.